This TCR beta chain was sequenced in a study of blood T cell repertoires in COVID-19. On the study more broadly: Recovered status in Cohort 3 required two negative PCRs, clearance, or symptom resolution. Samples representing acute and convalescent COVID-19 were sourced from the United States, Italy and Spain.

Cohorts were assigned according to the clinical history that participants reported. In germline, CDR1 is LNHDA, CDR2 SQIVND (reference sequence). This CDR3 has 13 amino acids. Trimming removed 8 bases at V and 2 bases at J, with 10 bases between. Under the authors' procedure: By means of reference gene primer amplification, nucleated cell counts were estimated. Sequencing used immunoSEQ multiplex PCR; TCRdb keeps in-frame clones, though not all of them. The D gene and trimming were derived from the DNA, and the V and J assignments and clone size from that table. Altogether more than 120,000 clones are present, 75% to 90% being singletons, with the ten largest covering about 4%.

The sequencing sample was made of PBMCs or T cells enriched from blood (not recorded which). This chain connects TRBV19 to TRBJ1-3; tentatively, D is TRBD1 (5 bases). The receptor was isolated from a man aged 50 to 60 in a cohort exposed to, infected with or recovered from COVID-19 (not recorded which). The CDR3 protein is CASPDRPGNTIYF. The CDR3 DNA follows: TGTGCCAGTCCCGACAGACCTGGAAACACCATATATTTT.